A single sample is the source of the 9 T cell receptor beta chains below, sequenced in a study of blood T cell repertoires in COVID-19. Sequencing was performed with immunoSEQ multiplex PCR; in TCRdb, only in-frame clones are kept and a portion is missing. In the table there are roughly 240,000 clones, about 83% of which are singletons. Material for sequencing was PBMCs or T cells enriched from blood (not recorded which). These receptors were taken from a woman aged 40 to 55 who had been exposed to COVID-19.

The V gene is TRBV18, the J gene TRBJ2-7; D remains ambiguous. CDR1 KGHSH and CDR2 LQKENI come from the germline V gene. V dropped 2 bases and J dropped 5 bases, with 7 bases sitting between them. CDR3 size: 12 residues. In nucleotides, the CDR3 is TGTGCCAGCTCACCAGTCGAGAACGAGCAGTACTTC. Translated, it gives CASSPVENEQYF.

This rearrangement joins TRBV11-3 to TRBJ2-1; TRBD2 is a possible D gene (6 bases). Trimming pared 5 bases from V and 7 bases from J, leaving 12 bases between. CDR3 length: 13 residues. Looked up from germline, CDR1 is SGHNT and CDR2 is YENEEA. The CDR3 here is CASSAGTRNEQFF. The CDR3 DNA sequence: TGTGCCAGCAGCGCCGGGACTCGTAATGAGCAGTTCTTC.

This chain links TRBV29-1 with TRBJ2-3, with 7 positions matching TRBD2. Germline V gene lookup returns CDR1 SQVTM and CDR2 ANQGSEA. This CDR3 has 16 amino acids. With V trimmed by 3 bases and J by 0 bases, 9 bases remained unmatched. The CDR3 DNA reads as TGCAGCGTTGACGGGACTACAAAAACTAGCACAGATACGCAGTATTTT. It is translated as CSVDGTTKTSTDTQYF.

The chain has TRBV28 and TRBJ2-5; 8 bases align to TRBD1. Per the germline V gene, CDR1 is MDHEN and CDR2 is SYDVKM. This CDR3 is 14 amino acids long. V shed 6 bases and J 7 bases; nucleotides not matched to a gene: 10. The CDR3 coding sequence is TGTGCCAGCAGGTGGACAGGGCCGGACGGGACCCAGTACTTC. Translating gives CASRWTGPDGTQYF.

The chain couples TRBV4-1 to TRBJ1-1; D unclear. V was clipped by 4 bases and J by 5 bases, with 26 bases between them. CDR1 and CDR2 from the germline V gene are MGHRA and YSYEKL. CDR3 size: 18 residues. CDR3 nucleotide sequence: TGCGCCAGCAGCCTGCGGATGACCGTGACGGGGTCGAGGACTGAAGCTTTCTTT. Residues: CASSLRMTVTGSRTEAFF.

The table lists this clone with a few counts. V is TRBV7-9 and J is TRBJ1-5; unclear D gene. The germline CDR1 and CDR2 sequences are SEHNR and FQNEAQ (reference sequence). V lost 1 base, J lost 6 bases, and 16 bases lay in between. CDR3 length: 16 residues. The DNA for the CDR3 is TGTGCCAGCAGCTTAGGTGCGGGGAATGAGCGTCAGCCCCAGCATTTT. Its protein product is CASSLGAGNERQPQHF.

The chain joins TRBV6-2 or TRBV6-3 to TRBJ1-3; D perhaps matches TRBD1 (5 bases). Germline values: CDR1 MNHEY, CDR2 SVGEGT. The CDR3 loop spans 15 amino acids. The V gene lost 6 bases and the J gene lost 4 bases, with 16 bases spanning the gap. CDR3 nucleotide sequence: TGTGCCAGCAGCCCGGACTGGGGGGTCGGAAACACCATATATTTT. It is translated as CASSPDWGVGNTIYF.

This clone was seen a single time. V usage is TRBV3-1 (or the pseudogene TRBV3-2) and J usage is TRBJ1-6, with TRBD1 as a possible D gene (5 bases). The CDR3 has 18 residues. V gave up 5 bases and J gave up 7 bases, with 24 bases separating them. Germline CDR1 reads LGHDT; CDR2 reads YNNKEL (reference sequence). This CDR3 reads CASSKREGQGTSNSPLHF. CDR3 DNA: TGTGCCAGCAGCAAAAGAGAAGGTCAGGGCACTTCAAATTCACCCCTCCACTTT.

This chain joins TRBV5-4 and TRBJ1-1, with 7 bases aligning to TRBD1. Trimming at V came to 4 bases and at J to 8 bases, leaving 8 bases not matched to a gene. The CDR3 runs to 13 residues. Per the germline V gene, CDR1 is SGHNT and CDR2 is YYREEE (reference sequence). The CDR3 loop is CASSPRQGKEAFF. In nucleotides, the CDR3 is TGTGCCAGCAGCCCGAGACAGGGAAAGGAAGCTTTCTTT.